What follows is one T cell receptor beta chain and its context. The data were produced by immunoSEQ multiplex PCR, yet TCRdb's version contains in-frame clones alone and is incomplete. The repertoire holds some 16,000 clones, with less than 90% as singletons. The sample originates from a study of T cell repertoires in ileal Crohn's disease. The V end lost 1 base, the J end lost 3 bases, and 13 bases lay between the germline ends. This CDR3 contains 15 residues. Germline lookup yields CDR1 SNHLY and CDR2 FYNNEI. This TCR was recovered from an adult with Crohn's disease. The V gene is TRBV2, the J gene TRBJ2-7; no clear D gene. Specimen: ileal tissue. CDR3 sequence reads: CASSEGRDTDYEQYF. For the CDR3, the DNA is TGTGCCAGCAGTGAAGGCCGCGACACGGACTACGAGCAGTACTTC.